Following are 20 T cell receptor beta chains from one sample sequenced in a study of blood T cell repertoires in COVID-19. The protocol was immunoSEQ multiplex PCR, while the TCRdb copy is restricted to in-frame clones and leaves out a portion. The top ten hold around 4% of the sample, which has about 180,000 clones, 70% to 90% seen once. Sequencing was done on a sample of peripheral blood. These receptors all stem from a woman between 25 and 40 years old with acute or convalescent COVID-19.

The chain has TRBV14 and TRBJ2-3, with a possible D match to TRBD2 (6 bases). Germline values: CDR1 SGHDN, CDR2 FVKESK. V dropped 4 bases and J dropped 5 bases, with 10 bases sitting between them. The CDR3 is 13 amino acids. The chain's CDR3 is CASSLLGGDTQYF. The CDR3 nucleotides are TGTGCCAGCAGCCTCCTGGGGGGAGATACGCAGTATTTT.

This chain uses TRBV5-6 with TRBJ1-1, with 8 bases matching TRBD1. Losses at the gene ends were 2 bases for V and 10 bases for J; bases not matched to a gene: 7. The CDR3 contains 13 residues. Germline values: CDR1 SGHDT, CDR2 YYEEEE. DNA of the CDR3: TGTGCCAGCAGCTTAAACCGACAGGGGACAGCTTTCTTT. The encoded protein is CASSLNRQGTAFF.

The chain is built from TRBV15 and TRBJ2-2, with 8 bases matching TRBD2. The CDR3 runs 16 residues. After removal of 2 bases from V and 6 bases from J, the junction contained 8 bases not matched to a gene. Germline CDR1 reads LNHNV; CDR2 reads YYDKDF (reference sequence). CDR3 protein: CATSRLGTRLAGELFF. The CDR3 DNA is TGTGCCACCAGCAGACTGGGGACTAGGTTAGCCGGGGAGCTGTTTTTT. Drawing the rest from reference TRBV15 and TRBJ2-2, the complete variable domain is DAMVIQNPRYQVTQFGKPVTLSCSQTLNHNVMYWYQQKSSQAPKLLFHYYDKDFNNEADTPDNFQSRRPNTSFCFLDIRSPGLGDTAMYLCATSRLGTRLAGELFFGEGSRLTVL.

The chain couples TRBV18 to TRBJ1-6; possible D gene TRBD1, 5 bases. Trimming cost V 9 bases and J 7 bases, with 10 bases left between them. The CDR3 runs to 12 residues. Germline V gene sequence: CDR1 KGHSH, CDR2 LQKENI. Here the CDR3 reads CASRKGNSPLHF. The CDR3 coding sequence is TGTGCCAGTAGGAAGGGGAATTCACCCCTCCACTTT.

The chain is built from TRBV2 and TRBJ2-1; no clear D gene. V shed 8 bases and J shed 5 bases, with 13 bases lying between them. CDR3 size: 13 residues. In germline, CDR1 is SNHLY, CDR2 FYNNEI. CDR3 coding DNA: TGTGCCAGCCGACTGAACCCGAACAATGAGCAGTTCTTC. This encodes CASRLNPNNEQFF.

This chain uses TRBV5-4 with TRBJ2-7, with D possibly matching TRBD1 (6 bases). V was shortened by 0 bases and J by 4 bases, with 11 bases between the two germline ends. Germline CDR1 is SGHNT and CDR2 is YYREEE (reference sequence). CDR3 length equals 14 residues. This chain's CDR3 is CASSLGIQGYEQYF. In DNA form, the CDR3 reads TGTGCCAGCAGCTTGGGGATACAGGGTTACGAGCAGTACTTC.

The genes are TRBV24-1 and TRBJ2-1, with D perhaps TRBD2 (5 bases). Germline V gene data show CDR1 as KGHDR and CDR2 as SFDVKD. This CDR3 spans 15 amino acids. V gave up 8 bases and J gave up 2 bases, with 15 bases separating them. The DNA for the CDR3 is TGTGCCACCAATACGAAGCGGAGGCCCTACAATGAGCAGTTCTTC. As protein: CATNTKRRPYNEQFF.

The CDR3 here is CASSLGQGEAFF. Here the CDR3 DNA reads TGTGCCAGCAGCCTCGGACAGGGGGAAGCTTTCTTT. This chain uses TRBV11-2 with TRBJ1-1; 9 bases map to TRBD1. With V trimmed by 5 bases and J by 8 bases, 3 bases remained unmatched. CDR3 length: 12 residues. Germline loops: CDR1 SGHAT, CDR2 FQNNGV.

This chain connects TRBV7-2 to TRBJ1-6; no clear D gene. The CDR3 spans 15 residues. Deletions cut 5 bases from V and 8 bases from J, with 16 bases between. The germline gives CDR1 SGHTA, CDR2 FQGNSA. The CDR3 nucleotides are TGTGCCAGCAGCCCCCGCGGGTCAGCAGATTCACCCCTCCACTTT. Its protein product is CASSPRGSADSPLHF. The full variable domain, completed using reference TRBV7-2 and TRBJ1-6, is GAGVSQSPSNKVTEKGKDVELRCDPISGHTALYWYRQSLGQGLEFLIYFQGNSAPDKSGLPSDRFSAERTGGSVSTLTIQRTQQEDSAVYLCASSPRGSADSPLHFGNGTRLTVT.

CDR3 residues: CASSIPGQGWGNEQFF. CDR3 nucleotides: TGTGCCAGTAGTATACCGGGACAGGGATGGGGCAATGAGCAGTTCTTC. The chain couples TRBV19 to TRBJ2-1; 9 nucleotides line up with TRBD1. J gave up 6 bases and V 2 bases, and 8 bases lay outside the gene matches. CDR3 length equals 16 residues. CDR1 is LNHDA, CDR2 SQIVND, per germline (reference sequence).

The DNA of the CDR3 is TGCAGTGCTGGGACAGGCTACGAGCAGTACTTC. Its translation: CSAGTGYEQYF. The V and J genes are TRBV20-1 and TRBJ2-7; the match to TRBD1 covers 8 bases. With 5 bases clipped from V and 3 bases from J, the junction kept 0 bases outside the gene matches. CDR1 and CDR2 (germline): DFQATT, SNEGSKA (reference sequence). The CDR3 is 11 amino acids.

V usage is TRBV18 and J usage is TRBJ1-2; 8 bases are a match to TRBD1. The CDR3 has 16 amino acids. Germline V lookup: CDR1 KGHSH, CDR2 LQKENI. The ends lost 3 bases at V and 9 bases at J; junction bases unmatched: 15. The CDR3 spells CASSPLPDRGTTRYTF. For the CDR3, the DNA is TGTGCCAGCTCACCCCTCCCCGACAGGGGTACTACTCGCTACACCTTC.

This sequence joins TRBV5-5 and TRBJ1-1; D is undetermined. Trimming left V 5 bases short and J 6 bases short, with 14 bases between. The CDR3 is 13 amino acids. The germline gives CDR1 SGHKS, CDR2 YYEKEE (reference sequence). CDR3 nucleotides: TGTGCCAGCAGTAGGGAGGCCGTTGCTGAAGCTTTCTTT. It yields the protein CASSREAVAEAFF. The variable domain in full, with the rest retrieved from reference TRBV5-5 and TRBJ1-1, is DAGVTQSPTHLIKTRGQQVTLRCSPISGHKSVSWYQQVLGQGPQFIFQYYEKEERGRGNFPDRFSARQFPNYSSELNVNALLLGDSALYLCASSREAVAEAFFGQGTRLTVV.

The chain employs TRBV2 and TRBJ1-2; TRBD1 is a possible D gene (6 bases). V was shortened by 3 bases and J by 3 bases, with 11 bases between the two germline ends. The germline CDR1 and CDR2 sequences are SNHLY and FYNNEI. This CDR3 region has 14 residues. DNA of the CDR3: TGTGCCAGCAGTGAGCAGGGGCTTGACTATGGCTACACCTTC. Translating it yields CASSEQGLDYGYTF.

The CDR3 loop reads CASSPGSRFNTIYF. DNA of the CDR3: TGTGCCAGCAGTCCTGGTAGTAGATTCAACACCATATATTTT. The V and J genes are TRBV6-5 and TRBJ1-3; D ambiguous. The CDR3 sequence is 14 residues long. Trimming stripped 5 bases from V and 7 bases from J, with 15 bases between. CDR1 and CDR2 (germline): MNHEY, SVGAGI.

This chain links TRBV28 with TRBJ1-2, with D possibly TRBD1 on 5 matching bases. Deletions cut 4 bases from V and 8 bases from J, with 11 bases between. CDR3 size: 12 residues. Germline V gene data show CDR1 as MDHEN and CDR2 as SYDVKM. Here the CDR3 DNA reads TGTGCCAGCAGTTCCCAGGGTAAAGGCTACACCTTC. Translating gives CASSSQGKGYTF.

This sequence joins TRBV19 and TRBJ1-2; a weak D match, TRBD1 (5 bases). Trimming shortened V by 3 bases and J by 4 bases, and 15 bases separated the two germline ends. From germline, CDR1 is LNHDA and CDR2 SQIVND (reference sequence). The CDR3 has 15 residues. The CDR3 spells CASSMGGFGAYGYTF. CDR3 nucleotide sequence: TGTGCCAGTAGTATGGGGGGTTTCGGTGCCTATGGCTACACCTTC.

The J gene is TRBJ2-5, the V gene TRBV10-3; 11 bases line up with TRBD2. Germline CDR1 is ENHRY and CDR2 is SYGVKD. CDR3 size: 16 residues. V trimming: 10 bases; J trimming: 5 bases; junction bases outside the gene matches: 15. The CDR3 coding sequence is TGTGCCACCAGGGGACTAGCGGAAAGAAGGTCGGAGACCCAGTACTTC. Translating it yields CATRGLAERRSETQYF.

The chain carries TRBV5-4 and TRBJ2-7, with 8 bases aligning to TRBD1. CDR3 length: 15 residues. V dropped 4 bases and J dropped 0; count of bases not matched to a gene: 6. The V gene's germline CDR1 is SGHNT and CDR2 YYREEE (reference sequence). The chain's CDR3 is CASSKDRDFSYEQYF. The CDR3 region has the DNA TGTGCCAGCAGCAAGGACAGGGACTTCTCCTACGAGCAGTACTTC.

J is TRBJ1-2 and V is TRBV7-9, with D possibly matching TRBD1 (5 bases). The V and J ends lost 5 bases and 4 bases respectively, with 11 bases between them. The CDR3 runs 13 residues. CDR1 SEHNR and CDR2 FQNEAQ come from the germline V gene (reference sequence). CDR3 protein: CASSPEGVYGYTF. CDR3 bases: TGTGCCAGCAGCCCCGAAGGGGTCTATGGCTACACCTTC.